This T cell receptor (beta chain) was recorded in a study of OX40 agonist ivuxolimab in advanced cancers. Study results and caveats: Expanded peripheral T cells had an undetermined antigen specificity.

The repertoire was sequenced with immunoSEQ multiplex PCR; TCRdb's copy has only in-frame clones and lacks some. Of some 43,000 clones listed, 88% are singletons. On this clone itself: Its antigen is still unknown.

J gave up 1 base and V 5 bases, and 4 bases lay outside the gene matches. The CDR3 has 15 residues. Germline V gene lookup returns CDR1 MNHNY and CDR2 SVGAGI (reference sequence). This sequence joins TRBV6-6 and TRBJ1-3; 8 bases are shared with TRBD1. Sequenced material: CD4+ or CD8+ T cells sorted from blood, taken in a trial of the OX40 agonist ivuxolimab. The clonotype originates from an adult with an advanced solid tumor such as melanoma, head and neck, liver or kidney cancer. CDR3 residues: CASSTDRASGNTIYF. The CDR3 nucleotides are TGTGCCAGCAGTACGGACAGGGCGTCTGGAAACACCATATATTTT.